These 9 T cell receptor beta chains share one sample of origin, sequenced in a study of blood T cell repertoires in COVID-19. This table comes from immunoSEQ multiplex PCR, and its TCRdb copy is limited to in-frame clones, with some not included. Among about 440,000 clones listed, around 90% were seen once. The sequenced sample consisted of PBMCs or T cells enriched from blood (not recorded which). The source of these receptors is a woman younger than 35 with acute COVID-19.

The rearrangement uses TRBV27 and TRBJ2-2, with TRBD1 as a possible D gene (6 bases). Germline V gene sequence: CDR1 MNHEY, CDR2 SMNVEV (reference sequence). V was cut by 7 bases and J by 4 bases, with 16 bases left in between. The CDR3 is 15 residues long. This chain's CDR3 is CASNEQGRSTGELFF. The CDR3 DNA reads as TGTGCCAGCAACGAACAGGGTAGGAGCACCGGGGAGCTGTTTTTT.

The chain joins TRBV29-1 to TRBJ1-1; the match to TRBD1 covers 8 bases. The CDR3 loop spans 14 amino acids. Germline CDR1 SQVTM, CDR2 ANQGSEA. V lost 3 bases, J lost 11 bases, and 14 bases stayed unmatched. The CDR3 loop is CSVEPGQVSATAFF. CDR3 bases: TGCAGCGTTGAGCCGGGACAGGTATCGGCCACGGCTTTCTTT.

The genes are TRBV28 and TRBJ2-7; D possibly corresponds to TRBD2 (6 bases). Trimming took 4 bases from V and 2 from J, leaving 15 bases between them. Per the germline V gene, CDR1 is MDHEN and CDR2 is SYDVKM. This CDR3 is 15 amino acids long. This CDR3 is CASSSQGPSAYEQYF. For the CDR3, the DNA is TGTGCCAGCAGTTCCCAAGGGCCTAGCGCCTACGAGCAGTACTTC.

The chain combines TRBV7-3 with TRBJ2-2; 12 bases line up with TRBD1. The trim removed 8 bases at V and 8 bases at J, leaving 15 bases unmatched. This CDR3 is 17 amino acids long. Germline CDR1 and CDR2: SGHTA and FQGTGA. The CDR3 nucleotides are TGTGCCAGCCGGACCCCTTTGGGACAGGGGGCTTTTGGGGAGCTGTTTTTT. Protein sequence: CASRTPLGQGAFGELFF.

This clone occurred once. The V gene is TRBV5-1, the J gene TRBJ1-6; 8 bases match TRBD1. This CDR3 is 15 amino acids long. Losses at the gene ends were 4 bases for V and 7 bases for J; bases not matched to a gene: 7. Germline CDR1 and CDR2: SGHRS and YFSETQ. The CDR3: CASSAGQGRNSPLHF. The CDR3 region has the DNA TGCGCCAGCAGCGCCGGACAGGGCCGCAATTCACCCCTCCACTTT.

J is TRBJ2-1 and V is TRBV9, with 10 bases that match TRBD1. The ends lost 6 bases at V and 12 bases at J; junction bases unmatched: 9. Germline V gene sequence: CDR1 SGDLS, CDR2 YYNGEE. The CDR3 extends over 13 amino acids. In DNA form, the CDR3 reads TGTGCCAGCAACCAAGGGACAGGGGAGTTGCAGTTCTTC. Its translation is CASNQGTGELQFF.

This clone was seen a single time. V usage is TRBV27 and J usage is TRBJ2-7; TRBD2 aligns across 8 bases. The CDR3 totals 15 residues. The J segment lost 2 bases and the V segment lost 5 bases, leaving 8 bases of the junction unmatched. Germline CDR1 MNHEY, CDR2 SMNVEV (reference sequence). Here the CDR3 DNA reads TGTGCCAGCAGTCCCGGGACTAGGATAACCTACGAGCAGTACTTC. This translates into CASSPGTRITYEQYF.

The rearrangement joins TRBV12-3 or TRBV12-4 to TRBJ2-4; maybe TRBD1 (5 bases). V lost 5 bases, J lost 5 bases, and 10 bases lay in between. CDR3 size: 13 residues. The CDR3 coding sequence is TGTGCCAGCAGTCGAACAGGCCAAAACATTCAGTACTTC. It specifies CASSRTGQNIQYF.

This rearrangement joins TRBV3-1 (or the pseudogene TRBV3-2) to TRBJ2-7; the match to TRBD1 covers 10 bases. The trim removed 1 base at V and 11 bases at J, leaving 8 bases unmatched. Germline assignment: CDR1 LGHDT and CDR2 YNNKEL (reference sequence). This CDR3 is 14 amino acids long. The CDR3: CASSQGQGANRKYF. DNA for the CDR3: TGTGCCAGCAGCCAAGGACAGGGGGCGAACAGAAAGTACTTC.